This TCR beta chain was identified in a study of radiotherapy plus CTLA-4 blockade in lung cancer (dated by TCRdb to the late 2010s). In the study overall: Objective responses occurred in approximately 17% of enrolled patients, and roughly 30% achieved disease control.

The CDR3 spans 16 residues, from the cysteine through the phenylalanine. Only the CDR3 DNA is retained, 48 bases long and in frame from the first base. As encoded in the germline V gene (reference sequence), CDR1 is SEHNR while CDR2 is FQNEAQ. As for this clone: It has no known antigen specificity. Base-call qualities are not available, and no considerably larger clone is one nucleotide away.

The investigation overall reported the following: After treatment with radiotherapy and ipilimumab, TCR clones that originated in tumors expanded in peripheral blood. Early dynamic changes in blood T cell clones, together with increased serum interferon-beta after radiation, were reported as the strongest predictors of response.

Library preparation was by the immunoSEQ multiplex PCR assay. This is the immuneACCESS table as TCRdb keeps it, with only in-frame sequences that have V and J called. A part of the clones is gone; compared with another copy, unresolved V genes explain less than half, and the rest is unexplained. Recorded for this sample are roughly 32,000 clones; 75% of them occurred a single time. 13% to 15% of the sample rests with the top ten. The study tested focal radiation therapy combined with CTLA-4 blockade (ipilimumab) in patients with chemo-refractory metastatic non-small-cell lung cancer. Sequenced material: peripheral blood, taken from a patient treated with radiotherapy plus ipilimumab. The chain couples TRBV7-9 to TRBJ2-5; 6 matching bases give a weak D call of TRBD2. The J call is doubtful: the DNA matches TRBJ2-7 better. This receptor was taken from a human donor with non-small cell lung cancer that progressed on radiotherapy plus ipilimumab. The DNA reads TGTGCCAGCAGCTTAGGATTCCGCGGGGTCTCCTACGAGCAGTACTTC. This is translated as CASSLGFRGVSYEQYF.